These T cell receptor beta chains were read from a single sample in a study of control samples from healthy donors and cancer patients. Assay used: immunoSEQ multiplex PCR; TCRdb lists only in-frame clones, some missing. This table holds 110,000 or so clones, approximately 90% found once. The sequenced material came from blood. The receptors were gathered from a human donor in good health. The donor label of this sample is uncertain. Both conserved end residues are part of each CDR3. Fields, in order: V gene, J gene, clone size, D gene, CDR3 protein, CDR3 DNA. The D gene is left open where the match is weak. The size of a clone is reported for some rows only, either as once, few or many, or as a class for expanded clones.

V: TRBV7-2; J: TRBJ2-5; size: .; D: TRBD2; CDR3: CASSDSWSGGAYETQYF; DNA: TGTGCCAGCAGCGATTCTTGGTCGGGGGGGGCTTACGAGACCCAGTACTTC
V: TRBV6-1; J: TRBJ2-1; size: .; D: TRBD1; CDR3: CASSETTGVEQFF; DNA: TGTGCCAGCAGTGAAACCACAGGGGTTGAGCAGTTCTTC
V: TRBV7-9; J: TRBJ1-5; size: .; D: TRBD1; CDR3: CASSSEGALGQPQHF; DNA: TGTGCCAGCAGCTCCGAGGGGGCTCTGGGACAGCCCCAGCATTTT
V: TRBV6-5; J: TRBJ2-7; size: once; D: TRBD1; CDR3: CASSYTGTGNSYEQYF; DNA: TGTGCCAGCAGTTACACCGGGACAGGGAACTCCTACGAGCAGTACTTC
V: TRBV30; J: TRBJ1-1; size: .; D: .; CDR3: CAWSREGVMEAFF; DNA: TGTGCCTGGAGTCGTGAGGGAGTGATGGAAGCTTTCTTT
V: TRBV24-1; J: TRBJ1-4; size: .; D: TRBD1; CDR3: CATSEGQGFTNEKLFF; DNA: TGTGCCACCAGTGAGGGACAGGGTTTTACTAATGAAAAACTGTTTTTT
V: TRBV7-9; J: TRBJ1-1; size: .; D: TRBD1; CDR3: CASSFRTGARNTEAFF; DNA: TGTGCCAGCAGCTTTAGGACAGGGGCCCGGAACACTGAAGCTTTCTTT
V: TRBV13; J: TRBJ1-6; size: .; D: .; CDR3: CASSYQRASNSPLHF; DNA: TGTGCCAGCAGCTACCAAAGGGCTAGTAATTCACCCCTCCACTTT
V: TRBV5-6; J: TRBJ2-3; size: .; D: TRBD2; CDR3: CASSRGGRTDTQYF; DNA: TGTGCCAGCAGCCGGGGGGGCCGGACAGATACGCAGTATTTT
V: TRBV29-1; J: TRBJ2-2; size: .; D: .; CDR3: CSVGGGYTGELFF; DNA: TGCAGCGTTGGTGGGGGCTACACCGGGGAGCTGTTTTTT
V: TRBV27; J: TRBJ2-7; size: .; D: .; CDR3: CASSFGARNEQYF; DNA: TGTGCCAGCAGTTTCGGGGCACGGAACGAGCAGTACTTC
V: TRBV6-5; J: TRBJ1-2; size: .; D: TRBD1; CDR3: CASRNRRQGIRGYTF; DNA: TGTGCCTCACGCAACCGCAGACAGGGTATTCGCGGCTACACCTTC
V: TRBV2; J: TRBJ1-5; size: .; D: .; CDR3: CASSGTPNQPQHF; DNA: TGTGCCAGCAGTGGGACTCCCAATCAGCCCCAGCATTTT
V: TRBV3-1/TRBV3-2; J: TRBJ1-4; size: .; D: .; CDR3: CASSQDPGDEKLFF; DNA: TGTGCCAGCAGCCAAGATCCCGGGGATGAAAAACTGTTTTTT
V: TRBV3-1/TRBV3-2; J: TRBJ1-2; size: .; D: .; CDR3: CASSGLLRANYGYTF; DNA: TGTGCCAGCAGCGGGCTTTTAAGGGCTAACTATGGCTACACCTTC
V: TRBV2; J: TRBJ2-5; size: .; D: TRBD2; CDR3: CASRTRGASGPEIQETQYF; DNA: TGTGCCAGCAGAACCCGTGGGGCTAGCGGGCCCGAGATACAAGAGACCCAGTACTTC
V: TRBV9; J: TRBJ1-1; size: .; D: TRBD1; CDR3: CASSPTATGGFTEAFF; DNA: TGTGCCAGCAGCCCGACGGCCACAGGGGGTTTTACTGAAGCTTTCTTT
V: TRBV5-6; J: TRBJ2-3; size: .; D: TRBD2; CDR3: CASSLWTSGSTDTQYF; DNA: TGTGCCAGCAGCTTGTGGACTAGCGGGAGCACAGATACGCAGTATTTT
V: TRBV11-2; J: TRBJ1-1; size: .; D: .; CDR3: CASSGITGNTEAFF; DNA: TGTGCCAGCAGCGGAATCACAGGGAACACTGAAGCTTTCTTT
V: TRBV19; J: TRBJ2-3; size: .; D: TRBD2; CDR3: CASSYGAAGGRTDTQYF; DNA: TGTGCCAGTAGTTATGGTGCTGCGGGGGGCCGTACAGATACGCAGTATTTT